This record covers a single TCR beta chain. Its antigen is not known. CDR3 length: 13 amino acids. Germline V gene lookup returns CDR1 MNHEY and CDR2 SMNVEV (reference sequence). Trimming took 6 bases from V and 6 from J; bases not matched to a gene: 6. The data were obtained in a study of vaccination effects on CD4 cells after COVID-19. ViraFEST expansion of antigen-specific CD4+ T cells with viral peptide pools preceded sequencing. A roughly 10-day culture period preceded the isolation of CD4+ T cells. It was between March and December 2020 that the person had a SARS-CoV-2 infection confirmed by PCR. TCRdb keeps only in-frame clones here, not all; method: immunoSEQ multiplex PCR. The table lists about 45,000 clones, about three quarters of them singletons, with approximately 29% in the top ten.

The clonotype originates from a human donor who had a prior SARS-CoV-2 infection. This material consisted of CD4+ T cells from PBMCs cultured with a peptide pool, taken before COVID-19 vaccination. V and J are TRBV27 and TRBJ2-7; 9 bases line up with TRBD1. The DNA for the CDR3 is TGTGCCAGCAGCATGACAGGGGGGGCCGAGCAGTACTTC. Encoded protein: CASSMTGGAEQYF.